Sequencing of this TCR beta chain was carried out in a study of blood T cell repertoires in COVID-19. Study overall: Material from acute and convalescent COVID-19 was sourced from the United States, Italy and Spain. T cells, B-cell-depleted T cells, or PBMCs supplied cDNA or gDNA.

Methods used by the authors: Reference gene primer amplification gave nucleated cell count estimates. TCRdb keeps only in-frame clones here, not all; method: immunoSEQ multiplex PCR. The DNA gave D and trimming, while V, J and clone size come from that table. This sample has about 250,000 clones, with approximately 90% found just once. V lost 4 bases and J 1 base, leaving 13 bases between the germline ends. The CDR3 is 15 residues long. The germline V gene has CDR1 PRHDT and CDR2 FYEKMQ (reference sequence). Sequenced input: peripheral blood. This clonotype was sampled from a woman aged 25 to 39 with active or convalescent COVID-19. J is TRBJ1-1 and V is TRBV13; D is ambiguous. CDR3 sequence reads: CASSSQTQQNTEAFF. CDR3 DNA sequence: TGTGCCAGCAGCTCACAAACACAACAGAACACTGAAGCTTTCTTT.